Listed below are T cell receptor beta chains from one sample, sequenced in a study of response to subunit inactivated influenza vaccine. TCRdb reanalysed the RT-PCR reads using MiXCR and keeps one entry per CDR3 protein. The sample includes some 640,000 distinct CDR3 sequences, approximately 15% seen only once; the top ten take less than 9%. Sequenced material: PBMCs from blood, taken approximately 15 days before vaccination. These receptors were collected from a man in his fifties who received an inactivated influenza vaccine. CDR3s include the opening cysteine and the closing phenylalanine or tryptophan. D genes are given only for firm matches. Size is omitted from some rows. Given values are once, few, many or a class for expanded clones.

j_call d_call clone_size v_call cdr3_aa cdr3_nt
TRBJ1-4 NA NA TRBV18 CASSPGRSGTTNEKLFF TGTGCCAGCTCACCGGGCAGGAGCGGTACAACTAATGAAAAACTGTTTTTT
TRBJ2-7 TRBD2 NA TRBV18 CASSRSSGSGNEQYF TGTGCCAGCTCAAGGTCTAGCGGGAGTGGGAACGAGCAGTACTTC
TRBJ1-5 NA NA TRBV4-1 CASGLYYTDNQPQHF TGCGCCAGCGGACTCTACTACACCGACAATCAGCCCCAGCATTTT
TRBJ2-3 NA NA TRBV20-1 CSATLGTAADTKYF TGCAGTGCAACCCTAGGGACCGCGGCAGATACGAAGTATTTT
TRBJ2-2 NA NA TRBV7-2 CASSMTRNTGELFF TGTGCCAGCAGTATGACACGTAACACCGGGGAGCTGTTTTTT
TRBJ2-2 TRBD1 NA TRBV4-3 CASSQELQRQGNTGELFF TGCGCCAGCAGCCAAGAGCTGCAAAGACAGGGGAACACCGGGGAGCTGTTTTTT
TRBJ1-2 NA many TRBV5-1 CASSLDIQANYGYTF TGCGCCAGCAGCTTGGACATTCAGGCTAACTATGGCTACACCTTC
TRBJ2-1 NA NA TRBV3-1 CASSQDRASKQFF TGTGCCAGCAGCCAAGATCGGGCTAGCAAGCAGTTCTTC
TRBJ1-2 TRBD1 few TRBV12-3/TRBV12-4 CASSPLSGGHYGYTF TGTGCCAGCAGCCCACTTTCAGGGGGCCACTATGGCTACACCTTC
TRBJ1-2 NA few TRBV9 CASSVYGDRDGYTF TGTGCCAGCAGCGTATACGGCGATAGGGATGGCTACACCTTC
TRBJ1-6 NA once TRBV5-3 CARSLSRGGKSPLHF TGTGCCAGAAGCTTGTCGAGGGGGGGAAAATCACCCCTCCACTTT
TRBJ2-1 NA NA TRBV10-3 CAISRGYNEQFF TGTGCCATCAGCAGAGGGTACAATGAGCAGTTCTTC
TRBJ2-3 NA many TRBV20-1 CSARDRRAQYF TGCAGTGCTAGAGATAGGCGGGCCCAGTATTTT
TRBJ2-5 TRBD2 once TRBV4-3 CASSPDRLAGATQYF TGCGCCAGCAGCCCAGACCGACTAGCGGGAGCGACCCAGTACTTC
TRBJ1-2 NA few TRBV4-3 CASSQDLPGSFYGYTF TGCGCCAGCAGCCAAGATTTACCAGGCTCTTTCTATGGCTACACCTTC
TRBJ2-7 NA NA TRBV25-1 CASRDSNYEQYF TGTGCCAGCCGGGACTCCAACTACGAGCAGTACTTC
TRBJ2-2 TRBD1 NA TRBV5-6 CASSLGDRYTGELFF TGTGCCAGCAGCTTGGGGGACAGATACACCGGGGAGCTGTTTTTT
TRBJ1-2 NA few TRBV10-2 CASSDSDHGYTF TGCGCCAGCAGTGACAGCGACCATGGCTACACCTTC
TRBJ1-2 NA few TRBV7-8 CASSKDIVLANYGYTF TGTGCCAGCAGCAAAGATATCGTCCTAGCTAACTATGGCTACACCTTC
TRBJ2-7 TRBD2 NA TRBV2 CASTGTSGRSSYEQYF TGTGCCAGTACCGGGACTAGCGGGAGGAGCTCCTACGAGCAGTACTTC
TRBJ2-6 NA NA TRBV11-1 CASSRLSGVLSGANVLTF TGTGCCAGCAGTCGCCTGTCGGGGGTTCTCTCTGGGGCCAACGTCCTGACTTTC
TRBJ2-5 TRBD2 NA TRBV20-1 CSARDLVLAGATQYF TGCAGTGCTAGAGATCTAGTACTAGCGGGGGCCACCCAGTACTTC
TRBJ1-2 NA NA TRBV3-1 CASSPVEGPNYGYTF TGTGCCAGCAGCCCCGTGGAGGGTCCTAACTATGGCTACACCTTC
TRBJ2-1 TRBD2 many TRBV27 CASRSSGGYYNEQFF TGTGCCAGCCGCTCTAGCGGGGGGTACTACAATGAGCAGTTCTTC
TRBJ2-3 NA few TRBV15 CATSRVGGLTDTQYF TGTGCCACCAGCAGAGTCGGGGGACTCACAGATACGCAGTATTTT
TRBJ2-1 NA NA TRBV7-9 CASTPTGNEQFF TGTGCCAGCACTCCTACGGGGAATGAGCAGTTCTTC
TRBJ1-1 TRBD1 NA TRBV6-5 CASRYRGRLTEAFF TGTGCCAGCAGGTACAGGGGGCGACTCACTGAAGCTTTCTTT
TRBJ2-3 NA few TRBV4-3 CASSRLEGAGDTQYF TGCGCCAGCAGCCGCCTAGAGGGAGCCGGAGATACGCAGTATTTT
TRBJ1-2 NA many TRBV6-5 CASSYSWIRRRRGNYGYTF TGTGCCAGCAGTTACTCCTGGATTCGTCGGCGGAGGGGCAACTATGGCTACACCTTC
TRBJ2-1 TRBD2 NA TRBV4-3 CASSQDLRGASEQFF TGCGCCAGCAGCCAAGATTTGCGGGGGGCTTCCGAGCAGTTCTTC
TRBJ2-1 TRBD2 few TRBV11-3 CASSLDSASGKSGEQFF TGTGCCAGCAGCTTAGATTCTGCTAGCGGTAAATCTGGTGAGCAGTTCTTC
TRBJ2-1 NA many TRBV20-1 CSASLVGGVYNEQFF TGCAGTGCTAGCCTTGTCGGTGGGGTTTACAATGAGCAGTTCTTC
TRBJ2-1 NA NA TRBV7-2 CASSLVVLASYNEQFF TGTGCCAGCAGCTTAGTAGTCCTAGCCTCCTACAATGAGCAGTTCTTC
TRBJ2-5 TRBD2 NA TRBV5-1 CASSFLAGAETQYF TGCGCCAGCAGCTTCCTAGCGGGAGCAGAGACCCAGTACTTC